This T cell receptor beta chain was captured in a study of T cells expressing NK-cell markers. Turning to the study itself: Seven of the eight sequenced donors were classified as HCMV-seropositive, and one was classified as seronegative.

As for this clonotype: The target antigen is unknown.

The study's findings and limits: Of CD8+ T cells, 1.0-7.0% belonged to dominant NKG2C+ clonotypes in 5 to 7 donors.

The CDR3 has 15 residues. Generation of TCR beta cDNA was performed by 5'RACE template switching incorporating UMIs. TCRdb reprocessed the 5' RACE reads and reports one entry per CDR3 protein, with no DNA. The sample yields about 380,000 distinct CDR3 sequences, of which the top ten take up 5% to 5.5%. Sample: blood T cells: a sorted CD56 or NKG2C T cell subset, CD4+ or CD8+ T cells, or bulk PBMC T cells (not recorded which). This clonotype was sampled from a man aged 18-70 years in good health. The V and J genes are TRBV21-1 and TRBJ2-7; the D call of TRBD2 rests on TCRdb alone, since no DNA is present to check it. TRBV21-1 is annotated as a pseudogene. This CDR3 reads CASLYKLPTIYEQYF.